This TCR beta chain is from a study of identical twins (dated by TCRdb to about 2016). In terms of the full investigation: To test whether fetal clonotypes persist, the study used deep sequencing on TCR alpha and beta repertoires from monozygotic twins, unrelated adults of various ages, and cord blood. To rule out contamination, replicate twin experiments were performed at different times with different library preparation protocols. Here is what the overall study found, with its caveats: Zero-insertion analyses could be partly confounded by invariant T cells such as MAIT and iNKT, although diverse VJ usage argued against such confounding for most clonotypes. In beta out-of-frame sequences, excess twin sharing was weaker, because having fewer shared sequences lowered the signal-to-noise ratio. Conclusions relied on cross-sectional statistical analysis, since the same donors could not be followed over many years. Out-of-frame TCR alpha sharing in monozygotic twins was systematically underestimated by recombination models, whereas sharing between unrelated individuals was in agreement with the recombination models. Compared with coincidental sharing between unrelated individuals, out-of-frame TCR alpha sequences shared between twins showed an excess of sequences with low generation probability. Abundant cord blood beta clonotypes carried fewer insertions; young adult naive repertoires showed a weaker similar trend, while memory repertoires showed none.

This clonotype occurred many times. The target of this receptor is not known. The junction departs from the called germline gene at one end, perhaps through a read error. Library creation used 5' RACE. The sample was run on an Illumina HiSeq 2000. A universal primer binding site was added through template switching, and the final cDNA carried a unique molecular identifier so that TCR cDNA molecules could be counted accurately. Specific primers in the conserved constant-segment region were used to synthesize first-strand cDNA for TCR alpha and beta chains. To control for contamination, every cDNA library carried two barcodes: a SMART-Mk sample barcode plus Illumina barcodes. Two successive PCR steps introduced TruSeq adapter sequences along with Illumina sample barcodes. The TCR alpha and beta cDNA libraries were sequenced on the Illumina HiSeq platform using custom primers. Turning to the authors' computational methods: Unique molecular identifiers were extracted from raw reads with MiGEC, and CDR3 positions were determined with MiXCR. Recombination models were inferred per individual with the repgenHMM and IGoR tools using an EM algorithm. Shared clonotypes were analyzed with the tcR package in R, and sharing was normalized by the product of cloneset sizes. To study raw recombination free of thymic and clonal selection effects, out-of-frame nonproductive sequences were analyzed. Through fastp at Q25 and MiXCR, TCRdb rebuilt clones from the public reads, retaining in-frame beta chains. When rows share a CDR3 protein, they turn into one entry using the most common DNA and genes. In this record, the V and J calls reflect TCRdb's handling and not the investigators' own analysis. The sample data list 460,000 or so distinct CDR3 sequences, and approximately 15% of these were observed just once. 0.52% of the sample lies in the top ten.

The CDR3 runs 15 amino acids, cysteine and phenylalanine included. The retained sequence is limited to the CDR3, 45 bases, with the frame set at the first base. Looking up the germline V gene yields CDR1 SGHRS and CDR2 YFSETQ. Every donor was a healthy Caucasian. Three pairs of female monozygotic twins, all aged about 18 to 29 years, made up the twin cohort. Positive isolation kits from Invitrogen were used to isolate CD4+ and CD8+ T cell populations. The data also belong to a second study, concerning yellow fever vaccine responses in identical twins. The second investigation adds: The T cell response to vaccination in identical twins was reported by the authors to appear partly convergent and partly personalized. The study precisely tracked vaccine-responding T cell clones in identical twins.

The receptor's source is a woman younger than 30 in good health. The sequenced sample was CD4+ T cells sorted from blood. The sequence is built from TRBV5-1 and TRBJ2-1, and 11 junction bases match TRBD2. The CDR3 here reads CASSFTSGGYNEQFF. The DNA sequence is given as TGTGCCAGCAGCTTTACTAGCGGGGGCTACAATGAGCAGTTCTTC. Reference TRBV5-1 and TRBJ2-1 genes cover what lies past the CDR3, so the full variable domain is KAGVTQTPRYLIKTRGQQVTLSCSPISGHRSVSWYQQTPGQGLQFLFEYFSETQRNKGNFPGRFSGRQFSNSRSEMNVSTLELGDSALYLCASSFTSGGYNEQFFGPGTRLTVL.